This T cell receptor (beta chain) appears in the sequencing data of a study of CD8 T cells in Susac syndrome. Study findings and constraints: That the number of individuals in its TCR sequencing and HLA analysis was relatively small was acknowledged by the study.

An input of about 0.5 to 1 ug of RNA was subjected to reverse transcription using random hexamers. Across 54 Vbeta and 13 Jbeta, immunoSEQ multiplex PCR amplified TCR beta CDR3. MiXCR, applied by TCRdb to the immunoSEQ multiplex PCR reads, yields one record per CDR3 protein. The sample has about 130,000 distinct CDR3 sequences, 90% to 95% seen once. Comment on this clonotype: Its antigen is unidentified.

TCR beta was sequenced from blood CD8+ and CD4+ T cells. Isolation of CD8+ and CD4+ T cells was performed negatively, whereas enrichment of TEMRA cells was done by FACS. From germline, CDR1 is MNHEY and CDR2 SMNVEV (reference sequence). This CDR3 has 14 amino acids. With 3 bases clipped from V and 6 bases from J, the junction kept 6 bases outside the gene matches. This TCR was sampled from a human donor with multiple sclerosis. J is TRBJ2-7 and V is TRBV27; the match to TRBD1 covers 9 bases. Sequenced sample: CD8+ T cells from PBMCs. Here the CDR3 reads CASSFGTGLGEQYF. Here the CDR3 DNA reads TGTGCCAGCAGTTTCGGGACAGGGCTAGGCGAGCAGTACTTC.